Given below is one TCR beta chain in context. Its antigen is undetermined. Relative to the germline gene, one junction end is altered; a read error may explain this. Looked up from germline, CDR1 is SEHNR and CDR2 is FQNEAQ (reference sequence). The CDR3 runs to 15 residues. This sample was included in a study of cytomegalovirus exposure and HLA in healthy donors. Findings and limits, study-wide: At a 0.05 false discovery rate, a later analysis found 18,000 or so TCR beta sequences to be associated with HLA alleles.

Vbeta (60) and Jbeta (13) primers were used in the PCR. Repertoires were generated with immunoSEQ multiplex PCR, while TCRdb's copy carries only in-frame clones and drops some. Here the sample spans under 150,000 clones, over 70% being singletons. The chain is built from TRBV7-9 and TRBJ1-2; D perhaps matches TRBD1 (5 bases). The sequenced material came from PBMCs. The receptor was derived from a woman aged 35 to 49 in good health and CMV-seropositive. The CDR3 sequence is CSSSPRAQSDYGYTF. CDR3 bases: TGTTCCAGCAGTCCCAGGGCCCAATCTGACTATGGCTACACCTTC.